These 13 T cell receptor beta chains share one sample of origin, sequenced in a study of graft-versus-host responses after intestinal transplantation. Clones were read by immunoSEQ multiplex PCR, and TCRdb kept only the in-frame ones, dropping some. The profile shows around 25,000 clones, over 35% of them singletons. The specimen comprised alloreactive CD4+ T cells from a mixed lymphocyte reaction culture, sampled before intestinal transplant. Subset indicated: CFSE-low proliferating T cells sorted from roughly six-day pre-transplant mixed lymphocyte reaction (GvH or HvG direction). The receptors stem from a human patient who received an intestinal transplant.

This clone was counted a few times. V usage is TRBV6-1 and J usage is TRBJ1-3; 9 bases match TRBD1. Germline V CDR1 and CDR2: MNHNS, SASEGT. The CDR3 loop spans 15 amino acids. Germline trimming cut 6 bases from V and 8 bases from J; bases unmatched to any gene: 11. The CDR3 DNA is TGTGCCAGCAGGTCCCGGGACAGGGATAGATACACCATATATTTT. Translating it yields CASRSRDRDRYTIYF.

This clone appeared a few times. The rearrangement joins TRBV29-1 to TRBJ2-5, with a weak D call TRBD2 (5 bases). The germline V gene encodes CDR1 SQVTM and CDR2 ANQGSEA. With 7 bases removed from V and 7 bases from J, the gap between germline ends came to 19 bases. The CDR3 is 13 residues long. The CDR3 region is CSAAPTARGTQYF. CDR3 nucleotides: TGCAGCGCCGCCCCCACAGCCCGGGGGACCCAGTACTTC.

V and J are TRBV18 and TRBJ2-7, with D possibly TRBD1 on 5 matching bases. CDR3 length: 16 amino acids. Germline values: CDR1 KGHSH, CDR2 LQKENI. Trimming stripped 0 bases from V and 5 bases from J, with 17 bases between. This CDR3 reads CASSPPDLYRRHEQYF. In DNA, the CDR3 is TGTGCCAGCTCACCACCGGATCTGTACAGGCGGCACGAGCAGTACTTC. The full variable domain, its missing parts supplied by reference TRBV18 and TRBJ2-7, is NAGVMQNPRHLVRRRGQEARLRCSPMKGHSHVYWYRQLPEEGLKFMVYLQKENIIDESGMPKERFSAEFPKEGPSILRIQQVVRGDSAAYFCASSPPDLYRRHEQYFGPGTRLTVT.

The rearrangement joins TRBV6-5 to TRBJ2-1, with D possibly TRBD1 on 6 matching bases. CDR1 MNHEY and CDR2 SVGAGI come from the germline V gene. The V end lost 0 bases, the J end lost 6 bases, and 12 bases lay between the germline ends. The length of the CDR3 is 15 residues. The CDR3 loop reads CASSYSTGRGNEQFF. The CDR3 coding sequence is TGTGCCAGCAGTTACTCAACAGGGAGAGGCAATGAGCAGTTCTTC.

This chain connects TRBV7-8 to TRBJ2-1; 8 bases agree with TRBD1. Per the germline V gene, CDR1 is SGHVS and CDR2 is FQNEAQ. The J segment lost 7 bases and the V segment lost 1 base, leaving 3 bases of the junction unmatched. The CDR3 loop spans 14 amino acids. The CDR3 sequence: CASSLGTGINEQFF. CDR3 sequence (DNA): TGTGCCAGCAGCTTAGGGACAGGGATAAATGAGCAGTTCTTC.

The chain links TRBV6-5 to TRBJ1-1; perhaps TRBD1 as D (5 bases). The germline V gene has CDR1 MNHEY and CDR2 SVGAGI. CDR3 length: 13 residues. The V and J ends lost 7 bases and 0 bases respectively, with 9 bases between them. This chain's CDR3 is CASNRQMNTEAFF. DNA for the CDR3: TGTGCCAGCAATAGACAGATGAACACTGAAGCTTTCTTT.

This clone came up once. The CDR3 loop reads CASSSGDSGNTIYF. The CDR3 DNA sequence: TGCGCCAGCAGCTCCGGGGACTCTGGAAACACCATATATTTT. This chain uses TRBV5-1 with TRBJ1-3; D remains unclear. The CDR3 totals 14 residues. Trimming stripped 3 bases from V and 0 bases from J, with 7 bases between. The germline gives CDR1 SGHRS, CDR2 YFSETQ.

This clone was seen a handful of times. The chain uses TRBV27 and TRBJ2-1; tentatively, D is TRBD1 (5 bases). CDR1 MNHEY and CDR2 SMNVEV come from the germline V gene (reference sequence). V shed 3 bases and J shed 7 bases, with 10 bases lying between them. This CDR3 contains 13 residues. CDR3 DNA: TGTGCCAGCAGTTTCCAGGGTTCAAATGAGCAGTTCTTC. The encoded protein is CASSFQGSNEQFF.

The CDR3, as DNA: TGTGCCAGCAGTTACTCGTCTCCGAGCTCTGGAAACACCATATATTTT. It is translated as CASSYSSPSSGNTIYF. The chain employs TRBV6-5 and TRBJ1-3; D gene unclear. V was trimmed by 0 bases and J by 0 bases, leaving 9 bases between them. The CDR3 consists of 16 residues. Germline CDR1 is MNHEY and CDR2 is SVGAGI.

CDR3 nucleotide sequence: TGTGCCAGCAGCGATCAGACTAGCGGGGTCACCGGGGAGCTGTTTTTT. Protein: CASSDQTSGVTGELFF. V gene TRBV7-6 combines with J gene TRBJ2-2, with 11 bases that match TRBD2. Trimming at V came to 5 bases and at J to 4 bases, leaving 6 bases not matched to a gene. The CDR3 sequence is 16 residues long. In germline, CDR1 is SGHVS, CDR2 FNYEAQ.

Here the CDR3 DNA reads TGTGCCAGCAGCTTAGTACCGGGACAGGGGGTTGTTGCGTATACGCAGTATTTT. Translated: CASSLVPGQGVVAYTQYF. V and J are TRBV7-9 and TRBJ2-3; TRBD1 matches 11 bases. In germline, CDR1 is SEHNR, CDR2 FQNEAQ (reference sequence). This CDR3 is 18 amino acids long. V shed 1 base and J 7 bases; nucleotides not matched to a gene: 13.

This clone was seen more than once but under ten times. Written as DNA, the CDR3 is TGTGCCAGCAGCTTACCGGGACTGACGTATTTT. Translating gives CASSLPGLTYF. V and J are TRBV5-5 and TRBJ2-3, with D tentatively TRBD2 (6 bases). The CDR3 has 11 amino acids. Germline values: CDR1 SGHKS, CDR2 YYEKEE (reference sequence). The ends were cut back, 2 bases at V and 14 bases at J, with 12 bases in the middle.

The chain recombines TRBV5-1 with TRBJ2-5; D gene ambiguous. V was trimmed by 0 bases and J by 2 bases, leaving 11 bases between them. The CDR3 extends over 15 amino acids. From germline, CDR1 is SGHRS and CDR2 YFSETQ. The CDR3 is CASSLAAVNQETQYF. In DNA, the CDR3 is TGCGCCAGCAGCTTGGCCGCGGTGAATCAAGAGACCCAGTACTTC.